The 5 T cell receptor beta chains presented below share a single source sample, sequenced in a study of Graves' ophthalmopathy and Graves' hyperthyroidism. The TCR beta CDR3 regions underwent amplification from RNA transcripts. Second-round multiplex PCR came after a first-round RT-PCR that employed HTBI primers. Each CDR3 protein gets one entry after TCRdb re-called the multiplex PCR reads with MiXCR. The table has over 500,000 distinct CDR3 sequences, roughly 20% seen once. Material: peripheral blood. These receptors were collected from a woman aged 18-29 years with stable Graves' hyperthyroidism. Some clones in this sample may be carry-over from other donors' samples.

In its sample, this clonotype was seen once. V and J are TRBV19 and TRBJ2-7; a weak D match, TRBD1 (5 bases). The CDR3 spans 15 residues. Germline V gene data show CDR1 as LNHDA and CDR2 as SQIVND (reference sequence). V lost 10 bases to trimming and J lost 0 bases, with 19 bases between them. CDR3 sequence reads: CAISESIQASYEQYF. The DNA for the CDR3 is TGTGCCATCAGTGAGTCGATACAGGCCTCCTACGAGCAGTACTTC.

This chain uses TRBV7-9 with TRBJ2-5, with D possibly TRBD2 on 6 matching bases. V lost 3 bases to trimming and J lost 5 bases, with 16 bases between them. Germline V gene lookup returns CDR1 SEHNR and CDR2 FQNEAQ (reference sequence). The CDR3 totals 15 residues. CDR3 in amino acids: CASSFGGEQRETQYF. The CDR3 DNA sequence: TGTGCCAGCAGCTTCGGCGGGGAGCAGCGGGAGACCCAGTACTTC.

This clonotype has a count of ten or more. This chain uses TRBV6-1 with TRBJ2-7; D is unclear. Trimming cost V 3 bases and J 6 bases, with 6 bases left between them. The CDR3 totals 11 residues. Germline assignment: CDR1 MNHNS and CDR2 SASEGT. As DNA, the CDR3 is TGTGCCAGCAGTGACCGCTTCGAGCAGTACTTC. Protein: CASSDRFEQYF.

The V call is TRBV20-1, the J call TRBJ2-2, with D unclear. V was cut by 2 bases and J by 4 bases, with 11 bases left in between. In germline, CDR1 is DFQATT, CDR2 SNEGSKA (reference sequence). The CDR3 is 14 residues long. The CDR3 region is CSARSGLPTGELFF. The DNA for the CDR3 is TGCAGTGCTAGATCGGGTCTTCCCACCGGGGAGCTGTTTTTT.

This clonotype occurred many times. The chain uses TRBV10-3 and TRBJ2-5; the match to TRBD2 covers 8 bases. Unmatched junction bases numbered 2, after V lost 2 bases and J lost 3 bases. CDR1 is ENHRY and CDR2 is SYGVKD in the germline V gene. The CDR3 has 14 amino acids. CDR3 in DNA: TGTGCCATCAGTGAGAGCGGGGGCGAAGAGACCCAGTACTTC. Protein product: CAISESGGEETQYF.